A single TCR beta chain is shown here with its context. This entry belongs to a study of blood T cell repertoires in COVID-19. Study overall: T cells, B-cell-depleted T cells, or PBMCs supplied cDNA or gDNA.

Some clones are missing from TCRdb's copy, which holds only in-frame ones; the method was immunoSEQ multiplex PCR. The sample contains approximately 94,000 clones, approximately 91% of which appear only once. The germline V gene encodes CDR1 SNHLY and CDR2 FYNNEI. This CDR3 spans 13 amino acids. Trimming cost V 6 bases and J 1 base, with 8 bases left between them. The TCR comes from a man in his forties or fifties with active COVID-19. Sequencing input: peripheral blood. This chain joins TRBV2 and TRBJ2-3; D not certain. The chain's CDR3 is CASRNGGTDTQYF. The DNA of the CDR3 is TGTGCCAGCAGGAACGGAGGCACAGATACGCAGTATTTT.